This T cell receptor beta chain originates from a study of cytomegalovirus exposure and HLA in healthy donors. Whole-study results and caveats: Cytomegalovirus association was assigned to under 200 TCR beta chains. One later analysis, an examination of the roughly 130 validation repertoires, found that first-cohort TCR clusters tended to co-occur in them. Through in vitro validation, three CMV-associated chains were shown to be specific for CMV antigens.

The CDR3 contains 14 residues. Germline CDR1 and CDR2: SGHKS and YYEKEE (reference sequence). Trimming took off 0 bases at V and 7 bases at J, with 13 bases between the two ends. With respect to this clone: Its target is unknown.

TCRdb's table, derived via immunoSEQ multiplex PCR, lists solely in-frame clones and lacks some. The sample lists tens of thousands of clones, roughly nine tenths occurring once. The sequence came from a woman under 30 in good health and CMV-seronegative. The chain joins TRBV5-5 to TRBJ1-1, with D possibly matching TRBD1 (6 bases). The sequencing input was PBMCs. For the CDR3, the DNA is TGTGCCAGCAGCTTGGCTTCAGGGGCGCGTGAAGCTTTCTTT. Translating gives CASSLASGAREAFF.